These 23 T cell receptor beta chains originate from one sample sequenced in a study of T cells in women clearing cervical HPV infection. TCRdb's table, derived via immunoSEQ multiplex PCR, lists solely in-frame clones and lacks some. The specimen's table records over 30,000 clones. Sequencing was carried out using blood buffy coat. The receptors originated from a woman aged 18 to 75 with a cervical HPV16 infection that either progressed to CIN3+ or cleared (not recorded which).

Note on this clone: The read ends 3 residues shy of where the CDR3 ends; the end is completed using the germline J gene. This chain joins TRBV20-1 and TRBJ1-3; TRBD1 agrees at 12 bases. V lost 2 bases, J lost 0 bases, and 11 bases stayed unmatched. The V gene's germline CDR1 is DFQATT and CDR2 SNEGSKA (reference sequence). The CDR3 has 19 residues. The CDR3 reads CSARPGQGARGNSGNTIYF. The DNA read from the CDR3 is TGCAGTGCTAGACCGGGACAGGGGGCGAGGGGGAACTCTGGAAACACC.

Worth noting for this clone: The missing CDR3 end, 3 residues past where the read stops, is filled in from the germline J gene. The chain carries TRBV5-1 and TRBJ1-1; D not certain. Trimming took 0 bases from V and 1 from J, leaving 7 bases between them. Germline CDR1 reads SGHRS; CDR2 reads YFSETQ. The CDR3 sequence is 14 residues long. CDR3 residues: CASSLAEGNTEAFF. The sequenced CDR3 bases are TGCGCCAGCAGCTTGGCCGAGGGGAACACTGAA.

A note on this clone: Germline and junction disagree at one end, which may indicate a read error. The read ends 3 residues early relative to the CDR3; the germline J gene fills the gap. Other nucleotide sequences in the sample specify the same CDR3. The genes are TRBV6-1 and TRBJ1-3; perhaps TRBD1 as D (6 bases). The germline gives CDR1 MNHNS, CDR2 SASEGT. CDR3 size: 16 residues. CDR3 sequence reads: CASSKARDIAGNTIYF. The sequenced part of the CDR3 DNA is TGTGCCAGCAGTAAAGCCCGGGACATTGCTGGAAACACC.

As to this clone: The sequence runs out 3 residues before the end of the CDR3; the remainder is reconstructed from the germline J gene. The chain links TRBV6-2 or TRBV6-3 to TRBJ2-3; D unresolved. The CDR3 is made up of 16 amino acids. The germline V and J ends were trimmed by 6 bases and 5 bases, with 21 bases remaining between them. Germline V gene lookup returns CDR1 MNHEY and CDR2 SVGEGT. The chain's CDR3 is CASREEPRFVEDTQYF. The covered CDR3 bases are TGTGCCAGCAGAGAAGAACCTAGATTCGTGGAAGATACG.

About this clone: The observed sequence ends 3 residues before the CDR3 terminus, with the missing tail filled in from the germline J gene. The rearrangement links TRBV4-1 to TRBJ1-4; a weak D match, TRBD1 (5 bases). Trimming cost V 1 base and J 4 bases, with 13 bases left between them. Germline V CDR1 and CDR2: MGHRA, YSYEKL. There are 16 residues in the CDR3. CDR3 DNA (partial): TGCGCCAGCAGCCAAGTACAAGCACAGGTTAATGAAAAA. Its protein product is CASSQVQAQVNEK. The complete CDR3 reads CASSQVQAQVNEKLFF.

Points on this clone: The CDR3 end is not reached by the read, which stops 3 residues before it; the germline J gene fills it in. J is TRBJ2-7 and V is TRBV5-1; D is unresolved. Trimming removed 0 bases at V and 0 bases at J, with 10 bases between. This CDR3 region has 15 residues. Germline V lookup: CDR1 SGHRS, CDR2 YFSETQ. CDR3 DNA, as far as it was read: TGCGCCAGCAGCTTGGGGGCAGATTCCTCCTACGAG. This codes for CASSLGADSSYE. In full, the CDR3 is CASSLGADSSYEQYF.

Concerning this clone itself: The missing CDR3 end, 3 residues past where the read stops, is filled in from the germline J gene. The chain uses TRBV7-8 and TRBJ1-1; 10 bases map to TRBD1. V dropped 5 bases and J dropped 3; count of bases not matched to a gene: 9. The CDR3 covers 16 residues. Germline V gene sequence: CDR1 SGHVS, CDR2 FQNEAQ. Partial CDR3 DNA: TGTGCCAGCAGCCTCGACAGGGGGCAAATCGACACTGAA. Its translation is CASSLDRGQIDTE. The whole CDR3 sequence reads CASSLDRGQIDTEAFF.

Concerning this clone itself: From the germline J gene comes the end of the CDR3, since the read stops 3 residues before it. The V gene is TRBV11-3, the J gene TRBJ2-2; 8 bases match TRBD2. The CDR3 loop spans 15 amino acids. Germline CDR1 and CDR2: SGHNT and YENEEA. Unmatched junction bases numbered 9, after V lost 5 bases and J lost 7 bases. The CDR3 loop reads CASSPRQAGGGELFF. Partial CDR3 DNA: TGTGCCAGCAGCCCACGACAGGCGGGAGGCGGGGAG. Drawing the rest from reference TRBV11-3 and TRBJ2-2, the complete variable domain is EAGVVQSPRYKIIEKKQPVAFWCNPISGHNTLYWYLQNLGQGPELLIRYENEEAVDDSQLPKDRFSAERLKGVDSTLKIQPAELGDSAVYLCASSPRQAGGGELFFGEGSRLTVL.

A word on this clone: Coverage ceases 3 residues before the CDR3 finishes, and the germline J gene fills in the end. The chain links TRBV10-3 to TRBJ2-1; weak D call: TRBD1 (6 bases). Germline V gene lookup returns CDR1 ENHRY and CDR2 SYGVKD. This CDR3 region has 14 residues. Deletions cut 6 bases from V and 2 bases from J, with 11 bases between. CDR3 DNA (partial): TGTGCCATCAGAAGGGACAATGCCTACAATGAG. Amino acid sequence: CAIRRDNAYNE. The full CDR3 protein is CAIRRDNAYNEQFF.

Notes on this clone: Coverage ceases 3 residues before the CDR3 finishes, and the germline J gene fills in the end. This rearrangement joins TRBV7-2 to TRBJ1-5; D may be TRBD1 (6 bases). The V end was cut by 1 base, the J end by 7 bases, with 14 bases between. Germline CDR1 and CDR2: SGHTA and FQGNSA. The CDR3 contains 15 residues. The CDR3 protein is CASSLGQGIGQPQHF. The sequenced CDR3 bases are TGTGCCAGCAGCTTAGGGCAGGGGATAGGACAGCCC.

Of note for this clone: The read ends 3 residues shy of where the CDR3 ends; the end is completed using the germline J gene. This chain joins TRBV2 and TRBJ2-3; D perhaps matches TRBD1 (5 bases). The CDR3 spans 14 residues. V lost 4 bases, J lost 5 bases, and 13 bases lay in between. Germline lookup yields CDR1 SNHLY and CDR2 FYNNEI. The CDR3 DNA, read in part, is TGTGCCAGCAGTGTTGGGCAGGGATTAGATACG. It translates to CASSVGQGLDT. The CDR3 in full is CASSVGQGLDTQYF.

CDR3 DNA (partial): TGTGCCAGCAGCCCACGGACAGGGCTCTATGGC. Its protein product is CASSPRTGLYG. The whole CDR3 region reads CASSPRTGLYGYTF. V is TRBV11-1 and J is TRBJ1-2, with TRBD1 matching over 8 bases. The read falls 3 residues short of the CDR3 end, and the missing part is taken from the germline J gene. Trimming at V came to 5 bases and at J to 4 bases, leaving 6 bases not matched to a gene. CDR3 size: 14 residues. CDR1 and CDR2 from the germline V gene are SGHAT and FQDESV (reference sequence).

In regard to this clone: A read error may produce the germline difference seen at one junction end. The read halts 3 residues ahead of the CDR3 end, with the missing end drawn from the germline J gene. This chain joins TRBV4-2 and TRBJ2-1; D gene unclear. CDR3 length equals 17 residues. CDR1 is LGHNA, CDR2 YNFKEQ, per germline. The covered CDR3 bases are TGCGCCAGCAGCCAAGATAAGGCTAGGATACTCTACAATGAG. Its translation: CASSQDKARILYNE. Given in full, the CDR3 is CASSQDKARILYNEQFF.

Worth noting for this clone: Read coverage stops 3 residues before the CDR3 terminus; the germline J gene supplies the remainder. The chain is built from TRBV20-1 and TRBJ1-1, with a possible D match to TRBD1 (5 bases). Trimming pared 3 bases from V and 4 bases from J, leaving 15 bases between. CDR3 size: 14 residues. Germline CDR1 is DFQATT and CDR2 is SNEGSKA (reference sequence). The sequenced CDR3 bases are TGCAGTGCTAGTCCCCACCAGGGTATCACTGAA. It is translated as CSASPHQGITE. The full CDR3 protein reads CSASPHQGITEAFF.

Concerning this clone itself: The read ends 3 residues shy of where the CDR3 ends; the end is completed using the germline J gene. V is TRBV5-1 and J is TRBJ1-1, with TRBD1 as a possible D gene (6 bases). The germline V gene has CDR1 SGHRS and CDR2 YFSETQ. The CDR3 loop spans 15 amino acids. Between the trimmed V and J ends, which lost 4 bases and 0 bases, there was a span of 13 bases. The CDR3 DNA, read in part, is TGCGCCAGCAGCCCTACTCAGGGGATGAACACTGAA. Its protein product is CASSPTQGMNTE. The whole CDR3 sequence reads CASSPTQGMNTEAFF.

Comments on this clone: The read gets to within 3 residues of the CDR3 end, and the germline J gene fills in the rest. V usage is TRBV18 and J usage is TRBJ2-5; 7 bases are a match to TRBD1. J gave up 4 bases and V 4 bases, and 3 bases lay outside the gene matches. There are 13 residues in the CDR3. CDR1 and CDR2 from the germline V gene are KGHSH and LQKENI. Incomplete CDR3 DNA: TGTGCCAGCTCACTGACAGGGCGAGAGACC. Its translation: CASSLTGRET. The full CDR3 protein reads CASSLTGRETQYF. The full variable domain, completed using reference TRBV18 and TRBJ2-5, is NAGVMQNPRHLVRRRGQEARLRCSPMKGHSHVYWYRQLPEEGLKFMVYLQKENIIDESGMPKERFSAEFPKEGPSILRIQQVVRGDSAAYFCASSLTGRETQYFGPGTRLLVL.

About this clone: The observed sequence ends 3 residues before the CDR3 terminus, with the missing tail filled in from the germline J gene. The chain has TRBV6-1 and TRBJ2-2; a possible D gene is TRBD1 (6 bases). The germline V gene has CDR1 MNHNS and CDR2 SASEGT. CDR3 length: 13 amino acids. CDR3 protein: CASSVQGYSPLFF. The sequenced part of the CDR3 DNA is TGTGCCAGCAGTGTACAGGGTTATTCACCG.

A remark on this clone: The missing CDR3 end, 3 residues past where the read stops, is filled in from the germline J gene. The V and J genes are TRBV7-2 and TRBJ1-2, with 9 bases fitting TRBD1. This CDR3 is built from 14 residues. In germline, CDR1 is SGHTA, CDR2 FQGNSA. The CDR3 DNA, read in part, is TGTGCCAGCAGCTTAGGGACAGGGGAATACGAC. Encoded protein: CASSLGTGEYD. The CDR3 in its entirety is CASSLGTGEYDYTF.

CDR3 sequence: CSHRRTATYEQYF. Incomplete CDR3 DNA: TGCAGTCACAGACGGACAGCCACCTACGAG. The J gene is TRBJ2-7, the V gene TRBV20-1; possibly TRBD1 for D (6 bases). The read halts 3 residues ahead of the CDR3 end, with the missing end drawn from the germline J gene. V lost 8 bases to trimming and J lost 2 bases, with 16 bases between them. CDR1 and CDR2 (germline): DFQATT, SNEGSKA (reference sequence). The CDR3 runs to 13 residues.

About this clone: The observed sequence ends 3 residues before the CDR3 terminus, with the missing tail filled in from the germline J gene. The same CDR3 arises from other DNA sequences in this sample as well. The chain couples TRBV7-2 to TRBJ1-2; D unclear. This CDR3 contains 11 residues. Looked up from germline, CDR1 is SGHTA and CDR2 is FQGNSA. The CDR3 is CASSNTDTYTF. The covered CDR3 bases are TGTGCCAGCAGCAACACAGATACC.

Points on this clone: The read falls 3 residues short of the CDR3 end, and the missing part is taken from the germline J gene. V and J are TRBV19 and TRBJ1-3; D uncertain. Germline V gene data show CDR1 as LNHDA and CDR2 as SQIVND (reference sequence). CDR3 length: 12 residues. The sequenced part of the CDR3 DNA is TGTGCGAGTCAGAGCTCTGGAAACACC. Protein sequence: CASQSSGNT. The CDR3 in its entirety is CASQSSGNTIYF. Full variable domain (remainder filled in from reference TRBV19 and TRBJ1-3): DGGITQSPKYLFRKEGQNVTLSCEQNLNHDAMYWYRQDPGQGLRLIYYSQIVNDFQKGDIAEGYSVSREKKESFPLTVTSAQKNPTAFYLCASQSSGNTIYFGEGSWLTVV.

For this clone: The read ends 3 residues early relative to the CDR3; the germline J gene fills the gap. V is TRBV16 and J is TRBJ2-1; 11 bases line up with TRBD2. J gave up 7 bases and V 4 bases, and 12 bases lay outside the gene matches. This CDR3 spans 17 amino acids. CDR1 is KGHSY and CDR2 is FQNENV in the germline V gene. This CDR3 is CASSPYDSGRAGNEQFF. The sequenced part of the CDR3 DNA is TGTGCCAGCAGCCCGTATGATAGCGGGAGGGCCGGGAATGAG.

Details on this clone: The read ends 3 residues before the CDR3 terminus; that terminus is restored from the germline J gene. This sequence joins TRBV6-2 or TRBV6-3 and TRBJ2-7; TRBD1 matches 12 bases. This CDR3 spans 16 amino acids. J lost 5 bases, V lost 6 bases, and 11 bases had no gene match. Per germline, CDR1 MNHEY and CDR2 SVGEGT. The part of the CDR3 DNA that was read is TGTGCCAGCAGGCATCCGGGACAGGGGGCTTATCACGAG. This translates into CASRHPGQGAYHE. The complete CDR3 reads CASRHPGQGAYHEQYF.